This TCR beta chain emerged from a study of cytomegalovirus exposure and HLA in healthy donors. The PCR contained 60 Vbeta and 13 Jbeta primers. Measured with immunoSEQ multiplex PCR; TCRdb has only the in-frame clones, and not every one. This repertoire includes 110,000 to 150,000 clones. Germline CDR1 and CDR2: MNHNS and SASEGT. The CDR3 spans 13 residues. V shed 8 bases and J shed 8 bases, with 18 bases lying between them. The chain joins TRBV6-1 to TRBJ1-2; D is unresolved. The source material was PBMCs. This TCR was sampled from a young woman in good health and CMV-seronegative. CDR3 nucleotide sequence: TGTGCCAGCGCCGGAACTAGGTTGGGCGGCTACACCTTC. The encoded protein is CASAGTRLGGYTF.